The TCR beta chain under discussion was sequenced for a study of cytomegalovirus exposure and HLA in healthy donors. As for the study in general: Researchers previously reported finding roughly 120 million unique TCR beta sequences from about 179 million T cells. Overall study findings and caveats: Reports described diagnosis of cytomegalovirus status by the classifier as highly specific and sensitive. It was taken for granted in presence/absence analyses that sequencing depth across donors was roughly uniform.

Trimming took 2 bases from V and 5 from J, leaving 12 bases between them. Germline V gene sequence: CDR1 KGHSH, CDR2 LQKENI. This CDR3 is 14 amino acids long. In regard to this clone: The antigen remains unidentified.

The PCR was carried out with 60 Vbeta primers and 13 Jbeta primers. Assay used: immunoSEQ multiplex PCR; TCRdb lists only in-frame clones, some missing. The sample holds about 170,000 clones; roughly 76% are singletons and the top ten take 2% to 2.5%. V is TRBV18 and J is TRBJ1-2; D gene unclear. Material: PBMCs. The receptor comes from a male donor in good health and CMV-seronegative. DNA for the CDR3: TGTGCCAGCTCACCAGTTGACGGGAGGTATGGCTACACCTTC. This codes for CASSPVDGRYGYTF. The whole variable domain, filled in from reference TRBV18 and TRBJ1-2, reads NAGVMQNPRHLVRRRGQEARLRCSPMKGHSHVYWYRQLPEEGLKFMVYLQKENIIDESGMPKERFSAEFPKEGPSILRIQQVVRGDSAAYFCASSPVDGRYGYTFGSGTRLTVV.